Reported below is one T cell receptor (beta chain). Antigen: not known. Produced via immunoSEQ multiplex PCR; TCRdb's table is partial and in-frame only. This sample has about 94,000 clones; about 92% occur once, and the top ten carry roughly 2%. This specimen belongs to a study of PD-1 blockade in classical Hodgkin lymphoma. Time point indicated: cycle 4 day 1 (C4D1), after about 6 weeks of nivolumab. Brentuximab vedotin exposure varied among the patients, all of whom had relapsed after autologous stem cell transplantation. Regarding the study as a whole: A reduction in baseline TCR diversity was reportedly seen in newly diagnosed patients relative to healthy donors. Possible causes of repertoire differences, disease activity or prior therapy, remain undefined. There was a significant rise in CD4+ TCR diversity by C4D1, with no such rise for CD8+.

V trimming: 7 bases; J trimming: 1 base; junction bases outside the gene matches: 9. Germline-derived CDR1 and CDR2 are LGHNT and FRNRAP. CDR3 length: 16 amino acids. The origin of this receptor is a human donor with classical Hodgkin lymphoma. This chain links TRBV12-5 with TRBJ1-1; 10 bases fit TRBD1. Material: peripheral blood mononuclear cells (PBMCs), obtained before the fourth cycle of nivolumab. CDR3 in amino acids: CASDLRDRGENTEAFF. The DNA for the CDR3 is TGTGCTAGTGATCTACGGGACAGGGGCGAGAACACTGAAGCTTTCTTT.